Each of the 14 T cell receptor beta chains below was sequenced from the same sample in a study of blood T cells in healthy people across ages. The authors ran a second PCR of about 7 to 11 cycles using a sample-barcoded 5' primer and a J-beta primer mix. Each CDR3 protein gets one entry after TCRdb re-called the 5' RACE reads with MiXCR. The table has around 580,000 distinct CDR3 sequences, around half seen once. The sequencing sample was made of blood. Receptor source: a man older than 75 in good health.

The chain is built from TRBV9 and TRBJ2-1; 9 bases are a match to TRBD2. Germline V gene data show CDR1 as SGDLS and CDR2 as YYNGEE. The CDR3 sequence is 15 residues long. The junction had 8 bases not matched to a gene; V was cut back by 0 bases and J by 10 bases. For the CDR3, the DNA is TGTGCCAGCAGCGTAGTTCCAGCGGGAGGTCACGAGCAGTTCTTC. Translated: CASSVVPAGGHEQFF.

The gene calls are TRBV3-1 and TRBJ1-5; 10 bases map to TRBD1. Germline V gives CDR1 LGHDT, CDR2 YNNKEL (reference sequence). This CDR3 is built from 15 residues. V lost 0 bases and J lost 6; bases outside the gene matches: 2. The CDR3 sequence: CASSQDGTGAQPQHF. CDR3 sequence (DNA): TGTGCCAGCAGCCAAGATGGGACAGGGGCTCAGCCCCAGCATTTT.

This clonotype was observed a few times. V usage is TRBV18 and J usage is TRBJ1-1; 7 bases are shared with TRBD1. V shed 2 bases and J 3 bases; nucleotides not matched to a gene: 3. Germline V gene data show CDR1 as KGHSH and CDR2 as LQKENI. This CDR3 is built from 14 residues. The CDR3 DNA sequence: TGTGCCAGCTCACCAGACAGGGTGGACACTGAAGCTTTCTTT. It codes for CASSPDRVDTEAFF.

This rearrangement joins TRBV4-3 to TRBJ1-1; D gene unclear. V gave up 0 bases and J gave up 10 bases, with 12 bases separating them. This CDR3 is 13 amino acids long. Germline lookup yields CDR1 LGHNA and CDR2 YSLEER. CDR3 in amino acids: CASSQDPLRRAFF. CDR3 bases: TGCGCCAGCAGCCAAGACCCCCTCCGGAGAGCTTTCTTT.

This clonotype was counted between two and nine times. For the CDR3, the DNA is TGTGCCACCAGTGATCCCCGGGGGTCCGGGGAGACCCAGTACTTC. Amino acids: CATSDPRGSGETQYF. The J gene is TRBJ2-7, the V gene TRBV24-1; tentatively, D is TRBD2 (6 bases). The DNA end is more similar to TRBJ2-5, so the J call may be wrong. The CDR3 length is 15 residues. Per the germline V gene, CDR1 is KGHDR and CDR2 is SFDVKD.

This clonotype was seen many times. CDR3 DNA: TGTGCCAGCAGCTTAGGGGACACAGATACGCAGTATTTT. Its translation: CASSLGDTDTQYF. The chain recombines TRBV7-9 with TRBJ2-3; D is unclear. The germline V gene has CDR1 SEHNR and CDR2 FQNEAQ (reference sequence). The CDR3 runs to 13 residues. The V gene lost 1 base and the J gene lost 2 bases, with 4 bases spanning the gap.

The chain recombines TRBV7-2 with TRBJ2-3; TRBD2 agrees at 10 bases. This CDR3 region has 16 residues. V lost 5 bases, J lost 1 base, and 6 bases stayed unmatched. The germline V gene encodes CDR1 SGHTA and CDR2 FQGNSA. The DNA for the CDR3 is TGTGCCAGCAGCCTCCAGCGGGGGGGAGGCACAGATACGCAGTATTTT. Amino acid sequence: CASSLQRGGGTDTQYF.

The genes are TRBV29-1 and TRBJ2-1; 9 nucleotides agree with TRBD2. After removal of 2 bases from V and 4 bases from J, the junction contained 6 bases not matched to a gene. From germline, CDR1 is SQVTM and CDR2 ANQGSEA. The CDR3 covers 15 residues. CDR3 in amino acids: CSVEQGLAIYNEQFF. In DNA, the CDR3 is TGCAGCGTTGAACAAGGACTAGCGATTTACAATGAGCAGTTCTTC.

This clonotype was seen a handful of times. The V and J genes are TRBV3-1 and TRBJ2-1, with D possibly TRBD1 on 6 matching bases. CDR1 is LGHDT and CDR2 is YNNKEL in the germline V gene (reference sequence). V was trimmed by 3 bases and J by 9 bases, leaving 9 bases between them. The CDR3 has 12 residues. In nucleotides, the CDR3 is TGTGCCAGCAGCCAGACAGGCAGTGAGCAGTTCTTC. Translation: CASSQTGSEQFF.

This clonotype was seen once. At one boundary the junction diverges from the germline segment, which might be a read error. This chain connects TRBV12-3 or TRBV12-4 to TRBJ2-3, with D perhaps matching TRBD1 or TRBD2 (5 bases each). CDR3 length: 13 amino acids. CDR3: CASRTTNTGTQYF. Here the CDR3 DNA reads TGTGCCAGCAGGACGACTAACACAGGTACGCAGTATTTT.

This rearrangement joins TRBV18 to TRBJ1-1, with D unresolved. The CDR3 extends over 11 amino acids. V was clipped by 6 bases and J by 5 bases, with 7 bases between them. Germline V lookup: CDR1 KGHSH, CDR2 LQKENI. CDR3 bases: TGTGCCAGCTCCGTGGATACTGAAGCTTTCTTT. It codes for CASSVDTEAFF.

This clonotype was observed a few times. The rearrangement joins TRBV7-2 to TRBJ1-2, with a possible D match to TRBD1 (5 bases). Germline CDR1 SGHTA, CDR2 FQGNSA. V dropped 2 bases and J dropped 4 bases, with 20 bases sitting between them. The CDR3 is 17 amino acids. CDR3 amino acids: CASSLSVGGPQGYGYTF. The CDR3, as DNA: TGTGCCAGCAGCTTATCGGTCGGGGGACCGCAGGGCTATGGCTACACCTTC.

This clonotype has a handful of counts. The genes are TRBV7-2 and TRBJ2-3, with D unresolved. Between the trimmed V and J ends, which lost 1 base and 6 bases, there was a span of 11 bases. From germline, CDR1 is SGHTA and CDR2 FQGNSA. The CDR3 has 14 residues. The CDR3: CASSLGSGLDTQYF. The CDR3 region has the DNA TGTGCCAGCAGCTTAGGATCCGGGTTGGATACGCAGTATTTT.

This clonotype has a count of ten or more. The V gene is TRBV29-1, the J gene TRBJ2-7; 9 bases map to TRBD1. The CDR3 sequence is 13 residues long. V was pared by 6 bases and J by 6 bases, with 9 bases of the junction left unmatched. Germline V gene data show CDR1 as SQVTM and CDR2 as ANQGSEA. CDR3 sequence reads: CSVGTGTSREQYF. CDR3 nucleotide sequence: TGCAGCGTCGGGACAGGGACGTCTCGCGAGCAGTACTTC.